This T cell receptor (beta chain) was recovered during a study of blood T cell repertoires in COVID-19. For the study at large: Researchers got acute and convalescent COVID-19 samples from the United States, Italy and Spain. PBMCs, B-cell-depleted T cells, or T cells provided the cDNA or gDNA that made up the material.

Comments on this clone: This CDR3 is also generated by other DNA sequences in the sample.

CDR1 is LGHDT, CDR2 YNNKEL, per germline (reference sequence). The CDR3 loop spans 16 amino acids. The V segment lost 4 bases and the J segment 4 bases; nucleotides outside the gene matches: 5. How the authors handled the data: The authors estimated nucleated cell counts from reference gene primer amplification. Clones were read by immunoSEQ multiplex PCR, and TCRdb kept only the in-frame ones, dropping some. D and trimming were read from the DNA, whereas the V and J calls and clone size are those reported in that table. This table holds 90,000 or so clones, around 90% found once. The material sequenced was peripheral blood. The gene calls are TRBV3-1 (or the pseudogene TRBV3-2) and TRBJ1-6; TRBD1 matches at 9 bases. The source is an older woman with acute or convalescent COVID-19. The CDR3 protein is CASSRGQGIYNSPLHF. The CDR3 nucleotides are TGTGCCAGCAGCCGGGGACAGGGAATTTATAATTCACCCCTCCACTTT.